These T cell receptor beta chains were read from a single sample in a study of neurological immune-mediated disorders. TCRdb fed the 5' RACE reads into MiXCR, producing one record per CDR3 protein. This table has some 89,000 distinct CDR3 sequences, around 4.7% appearing once. Sequenced: PBMCs. The receptors shown here come from a woman aged 60 to 75 with multiple sclerosis. CDR3s include the opening cysteine and the closing phenylalanine or tryptophan. A D gene is named only where the DNA matches it firmly. The size field reads once, few or many counts, or a class when the clone is expanded.

V gene	J gene	D gene	clone size	CDR3 DNA	CDR3 protein
TRBV5-1	TRBJ1-4	-	many	TGCGCCAGCAGCCCGCGCCATGAATCAGGAAAGGAAAAACTGTTTTTT	CASSPRHESGKEKLFF
TRBV18	TRBJ2-2	-	few	TGTGCCAGCTCATTGACCGCGATCGCCTTCACCGGGGAGCTGTTTTTT	CASSLTAIAFTGELFF
TRBV11-2	TRBJ1-3	-	few	TGTGCCAGCAAACCCTCTGGAAACACCATATATTTT	CASKPSGNTIYF
TRBV7-2	TRBJ1-1	-	many	TGTGCCAGCAGCCACCGACAGAACCACAAGAACACTGACGGGAGATTGCCAGAAGCTTTCTTT	CASSHRQNHKNTDGRLPEAFF
TRBV3-1	TRBJ2-5	-	many	TGTGCCAGCAGCCAAATGGTAGTCCAGGAGACCCAGTACTTC	CASSQMVVQETQYF
TRBV10-3	TRBJ1-1	-	many	TGTGCCATCAGGGGCTCCGCGGGGGACACTGAAGCTTTCTTT	CAIRGSAGDTEAFF
TRBV18	TRBJ1-4	-	many	TGTGCCAGCTCACCACCGGTACCGTTTAATGAAAAACTGTTTTTT	CASSPPVPFNEKLFF
TRBV20-1	TRBJ2-5	TRBD2	many	TGCAGTGCTATTACCGGGACTAGCGGGGGGGCGTTTGGAGAGACCCAGTACTTC	CSAITGTSGGAFGETQYF
TRBV5-6	TRBJ1-1	-	many	TGTGCCAGCAGCTTGGTGACAGGTTTGAACACTGAAGCTTTCTTT	CASSLVTGLNTEAFF
TRBV7-2	TRBJ1-2	-	many	TGTGCCAGCAGCCCTGGACCAAACTATGGCTACACCTTC	CASSPGPNYGYTF
TRBV5-1	TRBJ1-4	TRBD1	many	TGCGCCAGCAGCCAGGACAGGAATGAAAAACTGTTTTTT	CASSQDRNEKLFF
TRBV6-2/TRBV6-3	TRBJ2-3	-	many	TGTGCCAGCAAGGCAAACACGGGGACCACAGATACGCAGTATTTT	CASKANTGTTDTQYF
TRBV6-5	TRBJ2-3	-	once	TGTGCCAGCAGTTACGGGGGTGGGACCAGCACAGATACGCAGTATTTT	CASSYGGGTSTDTQYF
TRBV7-9	TRBJ2-1	-	many	TGTGCCAGCAGCTTAGAACATGGGAACAATGAGCAGTTCTTC	CASSLEHGNNEQFF
TRBV6-6	TRBJ1-2	-	many	TGTGCCAGCAGTCCCTCCGACGGGGCCCCTCTTGGCTACACCTTC	CASSPSDGAPLGYTF
TRBV5-5	TRBJ2-5	-	many	TGTGCCAGCAGCTTGTCGGCCAACCGGGGGACCCAGTACTTC	CASSLSANRGTQYF
TRBV12-3/TRBV12-4	TRBJ2-7	TRBD1	many	TGTGCCACCCTGGGGACAGGCACCTACGAGCAGTACTTC	CATLGTGTYEQYF
TRBV3-1	TRBJ1-5	-	many	TGTGCCAGCAGCCAATCTCCTGCGATACTGCAGCCCCAGCATTTT	CASSQSPAILQPQHF
TRBV3-1	TRBJ2-6	-	many	TGTGCCAGCAGCCCCGACCGGGGAACTCTATATGCTGGGGCCAACGTCCTGACTTTC	CASSPDRGTLYAGANVLTF
TRBV11-2	TRBJ1-4	-	many	TGTGCCAGCAGCTTAGATCTATCGGCGACAGTTGCAACTAATGAAAAACTGTTTTTT	CASSLDLSATVATNEKLFF
TRBV7-2	TRBJ2-1	-	many	TGTGCCAGCAGCTCCGACTACTCCTCCTCCTACAATGAGCAGTTCTTC	CASSSDYSSSYNEQFF
TRBV28	TRBJ1-4	TRBD1	many	TGTGCCAGCAGTCCATACAGGGGGCATGAAAAACTGTTTTTT	CASSPYRGHEKLFF
TRBV5-1	TRBJ2-7	-	many	TGCGCCAGCAGCTTGGTGGGGGTCAACTACGAGCAGTACTTC	CASSLVGVNYEQYF
TRBV25-1	TRBJ2-6	-	many	TGTGCCAGCAGTGAGTATGGGGCCAACGTCCTGACTTTC	CASSEYGANVLTF
TRBV4-2	TRBJ2-1	-	many	TGTGCCCCCAACAATGAGCAGTTCTTC	CAPNNEQFF
TRBV20-1	TRBJ2-4	-	many	TGCAGTGCTAGAGATACGGGGGCCAAAAACATTCAGTACTTC	CSARDTGAKNIQYF
TRBV2	TRBJ2-7	-	many	TGTGCCAGCAGTCGACAGACCTCCTACGAGCAGTACTTC	CASSRQTSYEQYF
TRBV7-6	TRBJ2-5	-	many	TGTGCCAGCAGCCAGGGAGGATCGTACCAAGAGACCCAGTACTTC	CASSQGGSYQETQYF
TRBV6-6	TRBJ1-3	-	many	TGTGCCAGCAGTGACCGAACGGGAAACACCATATATTTT	CASSDRTGNTIYF
TRBV4-1	TRBJ2-2	TRBD1	many	TGCGCCAGCAGCCAAGAGCAGGGGGATAACACCGGGGAGCTGTTTTTT	CASSQEQGDNTGELFF
TRBV5-1	TRBJ1-2	TRBD1	many	TGCGCCAGCAGCTTGGGGGACAGGGATGGCTACACCTTC	CASSLGDRDGYTF
TRBV6-5	TRBJ1-5	-	many	TGTGCCAGCAGCCGGTACAGGGATCAGCCCCAGCATTTT	CASSRYRDQPQHF
TRBV20-1	TRBJ1-5	-	many	TGCAGTGCTAGCTCCTGGGACTCCAATAGCAATCAGCCCCAGCATTTT	CSASSWDSNSNQPQHF
TRBV24-1	TRBJ1-2	-	many	TGTGCCACCCTCGGGGACTATGGCTACACCTTC	CATLGDYGYTF
TRBV5-1	TRBJ2-5	TRBD2	many	TGCGCCAGCAGCTTGGCTAGCGGTAGACAAGAGACCCAGTACTTC	CASSLASGRQETQYF
TRBV7-6	TRBJ2-1	-	many	TGTGCCAGCAGCTCAGAGCCCCCCGGGGCCAGCTCCTACAATGAGCAGTTCTTC	CASSSEPPGASSYNEQFF
TRBV4-2	TRBJ1-4	TRBD1	many	TGTGCCAGCAGCCGGGACAGACCTAATGAAAAACTGTTTTTT	CASSRDRPNEKLFF
TRBV6-2/TRBV6-3	TRBJ1-5	TRBD1	many	TGTGCCAGCAGTTGGGGACAGGGGAGCAATCAGCCCCAGCATTTT	CASSWGQGSNQPQHF
TRBV20-1	TRBJ1-4	-	many	TGCAGTGCGAGAGGAGGTATCGACCGCCGGAGGGGTGAAAAACTGTTTTTT	CSARGGIDRRRGEKLFF
TRBV18	TRBJ2-1	TRBD1	few	TGTGCCAGCTCACTCCGGGACAGCCCCTACAATGAGCAGTTCTTC	CASSLRDSPYNEQFF
TRBV20-1	TRBJ1-1	-	many	TGCAGTGCTAGACCCGGGGGCAGGGCGAACACTGAAGCTTTCTTT	CSARPGGRANTEAFF